The next 26 T cell receptor beta chains were all read from a single sample in a study of PD-1 blockade in classical Hodgkin lymphoma. All the patients suffered relapse after autologous stem cell transplantation, and brentuximab vedotin exposure differed. Isolation of CD4+ T cells from thawed PBMCs was performed by magnetic negative selection. The assay was immunoSEQ multiplex PCR, and TCRdb's table has in-frame clones only and misses some. The profile shows tens of thousands of clones, roughly 84% of them singletons. The sequencing here drew on CD4+ T cells from blood, taken at baseline. The receptor source for this set is a human donor with classical Hodgkin lymphoma.

The chain couples TRBV29-1 to TRBJ2-5, with D hard to call. Trimming removed 5 bases from V and 5 bases from J, with 9 bases in between. Looked up from germline, CDR1 is SQVTM and CDR2 is ANQGSEA. The CDR3 runs 11 residues. For the CDR3, the DNA is TGCAGCGTTAGGGTGATGGAGACCCAGTACTTC. Translation gives CSVRVMETQYF.

The chain has TRBV19 and TRBJ1-4; D may be TRBD1 (6 bases). CDR1 is LNHDA, CDR2 SQIVND, per germline (reference sequence). The CDR3 contains 14 residues. Trimming removed 8 bases from V and 7 bases from J, with 17 bases in between. This CDR3 reads CASSPTGRGEKLFF. In nucleotides, the CDR3 is TGTGCCAGTTCTCCGACAGGACGGGGTGAAAAACTGTTTTTT.

J is TRBJ1-2 and V is TRBV29-1; 7 bases line up with TRBD1. Losses at the gene ends were 3 bases for V and 9 bases for J; bases not matched to a gene: 10. CDR3 length equals 13 residues. Germline CDR1 and CDR2: SQVTM and ANQGSEA. The DNA for the CDR3 is TGCAGCGTTGAGGGGCAGGGGGTTCGTAGCTACACCTTC. Translation gives CSVEGQGVRSYTF.

The rearrangement uses TRBV7-8 and TRBJ2-3; 10 nucleotides line up with TRBD2. There are 17 residues in the CDR3. The V gene end was trimmed by 3 bases and the J gene end by 2 bases; junction bases not matched to a gene: 8. CDR1 SGHVS and CDR2 FQNEAQ come from the germline V gene. CDR3 sequence reads: CASSFWWTSGDTDTQYF. DNA of the CDR3: TGTGCCAGCAGCTTCTGGTGGACTAGCGGAGACACAGATACGCAGTATTTT.

The chain joins TRBV7-3 to TRBJ2-7; perhaps TRBD2 as D (6 bases). Germline V gene data show CDR1 as SGHTA and CDR2 as FQGTGA. Deletions cut 4 bases from V and 3 bases from J, with 16 bases between. This CDR3 has 15 amino acids. The CDR3 bases are TGTGCCAGCAGCTCCGGGAGTTCGGGGGTCTACGAGCAGTACTTC. Translated, it gives CASSSGSSGVYEQYF.

The table lists this clone with a count of one. This chain joins TRBV5-4 and TRBJ2-1; perhaps TRBD1 as D (6 bases). The CDR3 sequence is 15 residues long. Germline V gives CDR1 SGHNT, CDR2 YYREEE (reference sequence). The V end lost 4 bases, the J end lost 4 bases, and 15 bases lay between the germline ends. In nucleotides, the CDR3 is TGTGCCAGCAGCCTAGACAGGCCACCTTACAATGAGCAGTTCTTC. It codes for CASSLDRPPYNEQFF. The whole variable domain, filled in from reference TRBV5-4 and TRBJ2-1, reads ETGVTQSPTHLIKTRGQQVTLRCSSQSGHNTVSWYQQALGQGPQFIFQYYREEENGRGNFPPRFSGLQFPNYSSELNVNALELDDSALYLCASSLDRPPYNEQFFGPGTRLTVL.

The chain links TRBV5-4 to TRBJ2-7; 9 bases agree with TRBD2. Trimming at V came to 5 bases and at J to 4 bases, leaving 10 bases not matched to a gene. Germline V CDR1 and CDR2: SGHNT, YYREEE (reference sequence). The CDR3 runs 15 residues. The chain's CDR3 is CASRLEAGGPYEQYF. The CDR3, as DNA: TGTGCCAGCAGGCTCGAGGCGGGGGGGCCGTACGAGCAGTACTTC.

The rearrangement joins TRBV6-5 to TRBJ1-1; D uncertain. CDR3 length: 15 residues. The ends were cut back, 0 bases at V and 6 bases at J, with 14 bases in the middle. In germline, CDR1 is MNHEY, CDR2 SVGAGI. The CDR3 here is CASSYSFLRTSEAFF. The CDR3 DNA is TGTGCCAGCAGTTACTCTTTCCTTAGGACCTCTGAAGCTTTCTTT.

J is TRBJ1-5 and V is TRBV19; D possibly corresponds to TRBD1 (5 bases). V lost 7 bases and J 5 bases, leaving 15 bases between the germline ends. Germline V gene lookup returns CDR1 LNHDA and CDR2 SQIVND (reference sequence). The CDR3 covers 14 residues. As DNA, the CDR3 is TGTGCCAGTACCAAGGGGCAGAAACATCAGCCCCAGCATTTT. As protein: CASTKGQKHQPQHF.

V is TRBV2 and J is TRBJ1-4, with D uncertain. CDR1 is SNHLY and CDR2 is FYNNEI in the germline V gene. Trimming shortened V by 3 bases and J by 8 bases, and 16 bases separated the two germline ends. CDR3 length equals 15 residues. The CDR3 DNA reads as TGTGCCAGCAGTGAGGCCCCGCAGTTTGGGGAAAAACTGTTTTTT. Translating it yields CASSEAPQFGEKLFF.

The V and J genes are TRBV7-2 and TRBJ1-5; D may be TRBD1 (6 bases). The CDR3 consists of 13 residues. Trimming took off 6 bases at V and 4 bases at J, with 10 bases between the two ends. Germline CDR1 reads SGHTA; CDR2 reads FQGNSA. The CDR3 loop is CASSPQGNQPQHF. Here the CDR3 DNA reads TGTGCCAGCAGTCCACAGGGAAATCAGCCCCAGCATTTT. Full variable domain (outside the CDR3, taken from reference TRBV7-2 and TRBJ1-5): GAGVSQSPSNKVTEKGKDVELRCDPISGHTALYWYRQSLGQGLEFLIYFQGNSAPDKSGLPSDRFSAERTGGSVSTLTIQRTQQEDSAVYLCASSPQGNQPQHFGDGTRLSIL.

The chain links TRBV30 to TRBJ2-1; D possibly matches TRBD1 or TRBD2 (5 bases each). CDR3 length: 15 amino acids. V was cut by 2 bases and J by 8 bases, with 19 bases left in between. The germline CDR1 and CDR2 sequences are GTSNPN and SVGIG (reference sequence). The DNA of the CDR3 is TGTGCCTGGAGTCCAGGGCTATTAATGGGGGATGAGCAGTTCTTC. This encodes CAWSPGLLMGDEQFF.

The V gene is TRBV7-2, the J gene TRBJ2-2, with TRBD2 as a possible D gene (5 bases). The CDR3 runs 16 residues. Germline loops: CDR1 SGHTA, CDR2 FQGNSA. Trimming left V 5 bases short and J 2 bases short, with 15 bases between. CDR3 DNA: TGTGCCAGCAGCCTATTACTAGGGCTAAACACCGGGGAGCTGTTTTTT. As protein: CASSLLLGLNTGELFF.

This chain links TRBV2 with TRBJ2-4; tentative D call: TRBD2 (6 bases). Trimming took off 5 bases at V and 6 bases at J, with 14 bases between the two ends. Germline V gene lookup returns CDR1 SNHLY and CDR2 FYNNEI. The CDR3 is 14 amino acids. CDR3 sequence: CASSSGLATNIQYF. CDR3 bases: TGTGCCAGCAGTAGTGGGCTAGCGACAAACATTCAGTACTTC.

The genes are TRBV4-2 and TRBJ1-2; a weak D match, TRBD1 (6 bases). The CDR3 is made up of 16 amino acids. Germline V gives CDR1 LGHNA, CDR2 YNFKEQ. V gave up 1 base and J gave up 2 bases, with 14 bases separating them. CDR3 DNA: TGTGCCAGCAGCCAAGTTGGAGACAGGCTAAACTATGGCTACACCTTC. Translating gives CASSQVGDRLNYGYTF.

The gene calls are TRBV7-3 and TRBJ1-3; D not resolved. The ends were cut back, 5 bases at V and 4 bases at J, with 12 bases in the middle. Per the germline V gene, CDR1 is SGHTA and CDR2 is FQGTGA. The length of the CDR3 is 14 residues. CDR3 loop: CASSLGGEGNTIYF. The CDR3 coding sequence is TGTGCCAGCAGCCTGGGCGGAGAAGGAAACACCATATATTTT.

The rearrangement joins TRBV5-5 to TRBJ2-5; weak D call: TRBD1 (6 bases). The V gene's germline CDR1 is SGHKS and CDR2 YYEKEE (reference sequence). Trimming took off 2 bases at V and 4 bases at J, with 12 bases between the two ends. The CDR3 loop spans 14 amino acids. The CDR3 here is CASSLLAGVETQYF. The CDR3 DNA is TGTGCCAGCAGCTTATTGGCAGGGGTAGAGACCCAGTACTTC. The full variable domain, rest sourced from reference TRBV5-5 and TRBJ2-5, is DAGVTQSPTHLIKTRGQQVTLRCSPISGHKSVSWYQQVLGQGPQFIFQYYEKEERGRGNFPDRFSARQFPNYSSELNVNALLLGDSALYLCASSLLAGVETQYFGPGTRLLVL.

This clone was counted a few times. The chain links TRBV28 to TRBJ2-7; D uncertain. Germline CDR1 and CDR2: MDHEN and SYDVKM. Trimming removed 5 bases from V and 10 bases from J, with 18 bases in between. The CDR3 length is 13 residues. The CDR3 DNA follows: TGTGCCAGCAGTCGTCATGAGCTACGAGAACAGTACTTC. Translated: CASSRHELREQYF.

This clone was seen only once. The CDR3 region has the DNA TGCGCCAGCATAGGTCCCCGACAGGGGGCACAGGCTATGAACACTGAAGCTTTCTTT. The encoded protein is CASIGPRQGAQAMNTEAFF. J is TRBJ1-1 and V is TRBV10-1; 10 bases fit TRBD1. Trimming at V came to 7 bases and at J to 0 bases, leaving 17 bases not matched to a gene. Germline V gives CDR1 WNHNN, CDR2 SYGVQD (reference sequence). This CDR3 region has 19 residues.

The genes are TRBV6-1 and TRBJ1-4, with D possibly being TRBD1 (5 bases). This CDR3 region has 14 residues. V lost 4 bases to trimming and J lost 4 bases, with 10 bases between them. CDR1 MNHNS and CDR2 SASEGT come from the germline V gene. CDR3 in DNA: TGTGCCAGCAGTGGAGGGGAACTTAATGAAAAACTGTTTTTT. Its translation: CASSGGELNEKLFF.

This chain uses TRBV2 with TRBJ2-5, with 8 positions matching TRBD2. Germline CDR1 SNHLY, CDR2 FYNNEI. The CDR3 runs to 12 residues. V gave up 7 bases and J gave up 5 bases; unmatched junction bases: 3. The CDR3 region is CASTERGETQYF. The CDR3 bases are TGTGCCAGCACCGAGCGGGGGGAGACCCAGTACTTC.

This chain connects TRBV7-2 to TRBJ1-2; D is undetermined. CDR3 length: 15 amino acids. The V gene lost 1 base and the J gene lost 1 base, with 10 bases spanning the gap. Germline V gene lookup returns CDR1 SGHTA and CDR2 FQGNSA. CDR3: CASSLETAGNYGYTF. In DNA form, the CDR3 reads TGTGCCAGCAGCTTAGAGACGGCCGGTAACTATGGCTACACCTTC.

A single count supports this clone. The gene calls are TRBV10-1 and TRBJ2-3, with 7 nucleotides matching TRBD1. The V gene's germline CDR1 is WNHNN and CDR2 SYGVQD (reference sequence). Germline trimming cut 6 bases from V and 4 bases from J; bases unmatched to any gene: 13. This CDR3 spans 16 amino acids. In nucleotides, the CDR3 is TGCGCCAGCAGCGCGGACAGGAGCCTACCCCCAGATACGCAGTATTTT. Translated: CASSADRSLPPDTQYF.

The chain is built from TRBV2 and TRBJ1-2, with D possibly TRBD1 on 5 matching bases. The CDR3 contains 13 residues. Germline V gene sequence: CDR1 SNHLY, CDR2 FYNNEI. The ends were cut back, 0 bases at V and 6 bases at J, with 8 bases in the middle. The CDR3 here is CASSEAQGHGYTF. The CDR3 bases are TGTGCCAGCAGTGAAGCGCAGGGCCATGGCTACACCTTC.

In its sample, this clone was seen a few times. This sequence joins TRBV5-1 and TRBJ2-5, with a weak D call TRBD2 (5 bases). Germline values: CDR1 SGHRS, CDR2 YFSETQ. The CDR3 has 12 residues. Between the trimmed V and J ends, which lost 5 bases and 4 bases, there was a span of 9 bases. CDR3 DNA sequence: TGCGCCAGCAGGCTTGAGGGAGAGACCCAGTACTTC. The encoded protein is CASRLEGETQYF.

This chain links TRBV7-8 with TRBJ2-3, with D hard to call. This CDR3 is built from 13 residues. V dropped 2 bases and J dropped 4 bases, with 7 bases sitting between them. CDR1 is SGHVS, CDR2 FQNEAQ, per germline. The CDR3 is CASSLIVADTQYF. CDR3 nucleotide sequence: TGTGCCAGCAGCTTAATTGTCGCAGATACGCAGTATTTT.